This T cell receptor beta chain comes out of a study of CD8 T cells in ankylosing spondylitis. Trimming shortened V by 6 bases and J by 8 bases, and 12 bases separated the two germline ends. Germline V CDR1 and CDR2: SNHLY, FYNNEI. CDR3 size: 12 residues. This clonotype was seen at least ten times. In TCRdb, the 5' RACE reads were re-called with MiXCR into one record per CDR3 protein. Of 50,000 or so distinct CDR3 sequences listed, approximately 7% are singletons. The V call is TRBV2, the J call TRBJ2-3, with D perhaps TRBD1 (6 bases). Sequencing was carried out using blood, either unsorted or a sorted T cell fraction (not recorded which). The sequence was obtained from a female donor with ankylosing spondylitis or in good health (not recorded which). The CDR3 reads CASRQQGATQYF. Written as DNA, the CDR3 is TGTGCCAGCAGACAACAGGGAGCTACGCAGTATTTT.